This T cell receptor (beta chain) was obtained from a study of identifying expanded T cells in peripheral blood. The V gene's germline CDR1 is SGHTA and CDR2 FQGNSA. There are 15 residues in the CDR3. Trimming took 4 bases from V and 4 from J, leaving 15 bases between them. Generated by immunoSEQ multiplex PCR, the TCRdb table keeps only in-frame clones and is missing some. Altogether tens of thousands of clones are present, 88% being singletons, with the ten largest covering 19%. Concerning this clone itself: Its cognate antigen is unknown.

The study's findings and limits: Approximately 2-week clone count variance significantly increased as total template count grew.

Sequenced: blood. The V gene is TRBV7-2, the J gene TRBJ2-3; D could derive from TRBD1 or TRBD2 (6 bases each). The source of this sequence is a person between 18 and 75 years old in good health. CDR3 nucleotide sequence: TGTGCCAGCAGCTCAGGAATAGGGGGGCCAGATACGCAGTATTTT. This gives the protein CASSSGIGGPDTQYF.